One sample yielded the 14 T cell receptor beta chains listed below, sequenced in a study of T cells after yellow fever vaccination. TCRdb processed the 5' RACE reads anew with MiXCR; each CDR3 protein has one entry. The data show 250,000 to 350,000 distinct CDR3 sequences, 8.7% seen once. The input for sequencing was CD4+ T cells sorted from PBMCs, taken 5 days after the yellow fever booster vaccination. These receptors all stem from a young man who received the YFV17D yellow fever vaccine.

The chain couples TRBV10-3 to TRBJ2-1, with 8 bases fitting TRBD1. V was clipped by 7 bases and J by 8 bases; unmatched bases: 10. Germline lookup yields CDR1 ENHRY and CDR2 SYGVKD. This CDR3 has 14 amino acids. The CDR3 spells CAITPTDRVDEQFF. The CDR3 coding sequence is TGTGCCATCACCCCGACGGACAGGGTAGATGAGCAGTTCTTC.

This clonotype was counted a few times. The chain has TRBV4-1 and TRBJ2-1, with D tentatively TRBD1 (7 bases). Trimming left V 1 base short and J 1 base short, with 11 bases between. CDR3 length: 16 amino acids. Germline lookup yields CDR1 MGHRA and CDR2 YSYEKL. As DNA, the CDR3 is TGCGCCAGCAGCCAAGGGGCAGGGGGGTCCTACAATGAGCAGTTCTTC. It is translated as CASSQGAGGSYNEQFF.

The chain joins TRBV3-1 to TRBJ1-4; D not certain. This CDR3 spans 15 amino acids. CDR1 and CDR2 from the germline V gene are LGHDT and YNNKEL (reference sequence). The V end was cut by 2 bases, the J end by 4 bases, with 11 bases between. The CDR3 DNA reads as TGTGCCAGCAGCCAAAGCCCGTATTATAATGAAAAACTGTTTTTT. As protein: CASSQSPYYNEKLFF.

This sequence joins TRBV7-8 and TRBJ2-7, with a tentative D call TRBD2 (5 bases). The CDR3 covers 12 residues. Germline V gene data show CDR1 as SGHVS and CDR2 as FQNEAQ. Deletions cut 5 bases from V and 6 bases from J, with 11 bases between. The CDR3 sequence: CASSGRGSEQYF. CDR3 coding DNA: TGTGCCAGCAGCGGGAGAGGGAGCGAGCAGTACTTC.

This clonotype occurred many times. This sequence joins TRBV5-1 and TRBJ2-3; 9 nucleotides align to TRBD1. Germline CDR1 is SGHRS and CDR2 is YFSETQ. There are 14 residues in the CDR3. Trimming at V came to 3 bases and at J to 6 bases, leaving 5 bases not matched to a gene. The CDR3 sequence: CASSSQGTGDTQYF. Here the CDR3 DNA reads TGCGCCAGCAGCTCTCAAGGGACAGGGGATACGCAGTATTTT.

This clonotype occurred a few times. This chain connects TRBV28 to TRBJ2-3; no reliable D call. The CDR3 covers 13 residues. Trimming cost V 2 bases and J 7 bases, with 10 bases left between them. Germline-derived CDR1 and CDR2 are MDHEN and SYDVKM. The CDR3 spells CASSLPPGNTQYF. CDR3 DNA: TGTGCCAGCAGTTTACCGCCAGGAAATACGCAGTATTTT.

In this sample, this clonotype turned up a few times. The gene calls are TRBV7-2 and TRBJ2-5, with 9 bases that match TRBD1. J gave up 4 bases and V 6 bases, and 6 bases lay outside the gene matches. CDR1 SGHTA and CDR2 FQGNSA come from the germline V gene. The CDR3 extends over 14 amino acids. The CDR3 DNA follows: TGTGCCAGCAGTCCCCGGACAGGGGCAGAGACCCAGTACTTC. Protein: CASSPRTGAETQYF.

This chain links TRBV18 with TRBJ1-4; TRBD1 is a possible D gene (5 bases). CDR1 and CDR2 from the germline V gene are KGHSH and LQKENI. V was clipped by 3 bases and J by 8 bases, with 13 bases between them. CDR3 length: 14 residues. The CDR3 reads CASSPRDVMEKLFF. The CDR3 region has the DNA TGTGCCAGCTCACCCAGGGATGTCATGGAAAAACTGTTTTTT.

This chain links TRBV30 with TRBJ1-5; TRBD1 matches 8 bases. Germline V gives CDR1 GTSNPN, CDR2 SVGIG (reference sequence). J was trimmed by 5 bases and V by 5 bases; bases with no gene match: 5. The CDR3 is 13 amino acids. CDR3 region: CAWSGQGHQPQHF. DNA for the CDR3: TGTGCCTGGTCTGGACAGGGACATCAGCCCCAGCATTTT. The variable domain in full, with the rest retrieved from reference TRBV30 and TRBJ1-5, is SQTIHQWPATLVQPVGSPLSLECTVEGTSNPNLYWYRQAAGRGLQLLFYSVGIGQISSEVPQNLSASRPQDRQFILSSKKLLLSDSGFYLCAWSGQGHQPQHFGDGTRLSIL.

This clonotype was counted a few times. The chain carries TRBV20-1 and TRBJ2-1; TRBD2 is a possible D gene (5 bases). The germline gives CDR1 DFQATT, CDR2 SNEGSKA (reference sequence). Deletions cut 4 bases from V and 0 bases from J, with 10 bases between. CDR3 length: 14 residues. The CDR3: CSANTRSSYNEQFF. CDR3 nucleotides: TGCAGTGCTAATACTAGAAGCTCCTACAATGAGCAGTTCTTC.

The sample holds a few counts of this clonotype. The junction differs from germline at one of its ends, possibly a read error. This chain joins TRBV3-1 and TRBJ2-7, with D hard to call. This CDR3 has 11 residues. CDR1 and CDR2 from the germline V gene are LGHDT and YNNKEL (reference sequence). The CDR3 loop reads CASSQDNSRVF. In nucleotides, the CDR3 is TGTGCCAGCAGCCAAGATAACAGCCGTGTCTTC.

V usage is TRBV2 and J usage is TRBJ2-6; no firm D call. The CDR3 totals 13 residues. The V gene's germline CDR1 is SNHLY and CDR2 FYNNEI. V dropped 8 bases and J dropped 4 bases, with 9 bases sitting between them. Here the CDR3 reads CASFYSGANVLTF. The DNA of the CDR3 is TGTGCCAGCTTCTATTCCGGGGCCAACGTCCTGACTTTC. Full variable domain (outside the CDR3, taken from reference TRBV2 and TRBJ2-6): EPEVTQTPSHQVTQMGQEVILRCVPISNHLYFYWYRQILGQKVEFLVSFYNNEISEKSEIFDDQFSVERPDGSNFTLKIRSTKLEDSAMYFCASFYSGANVLTFGAGSRLTVL.

This clonotype showed up many times. The V call is TRBV12-5, the J call TRBJ2-6; D unclear. Trimming left V 7 bases short and J 2 bases short, with 6 bases between. The CDR3 is 13 residues long. From germline, CDR1 is LGHNT and CDR2 FRNRAP. The CDR3 sequence: CASDGAGANVLTF. The DNA for the CDR3 is TGTGCTAGTGACGGAGCTGGGGCCAACGTCCTGACTTTC.

The chain employs TRBV7-8 and TRBJ2-1, with a weak D call TRBD1 (5 bases). V shed 1 base and J shed 10 bases, with 11 bases lying between them. This CDR3 is 13 amino acids long. Germline CDR1 SGHVS, CDR2 FQNEAQ. The CDR3 here is CASSLDLPGEQFF. Written as DNA, the CDR3 is TGTGCCAGCAGCTTAGACCTTCCAGGGGAGCAGTTCTTC. The full variable domain, with the rest looked up from reference TRBV7-8 and TRBJ2-1, is GAGVSQSPRYKVAKRGQDVALRCDPISGHVSLFWYQQALGQGPEFLTYFQNEAQLDKSGLPSDRFFAERPEGSVSTLKIQRTQQEDSAVYLCASSLDLPGEQFFGPGTRLTVL.